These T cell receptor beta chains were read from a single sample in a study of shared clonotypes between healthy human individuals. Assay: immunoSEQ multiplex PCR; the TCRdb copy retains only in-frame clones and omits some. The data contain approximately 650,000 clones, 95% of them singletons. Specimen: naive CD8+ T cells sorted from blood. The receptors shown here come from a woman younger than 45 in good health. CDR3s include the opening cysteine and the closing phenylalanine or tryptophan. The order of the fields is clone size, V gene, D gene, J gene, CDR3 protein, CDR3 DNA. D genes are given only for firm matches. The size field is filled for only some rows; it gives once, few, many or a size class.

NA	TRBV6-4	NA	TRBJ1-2	CASRILTLDRNYGYTF	TGTGCCAGCAGAATTTTGACCTTAGACAGGAACTATGGCTACACCTTC
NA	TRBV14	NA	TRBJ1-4	CASSPSVEEKLFF	TGTGCCAGCAGCCCCTCGGTGGAAGAAAAACTGTTTTTT
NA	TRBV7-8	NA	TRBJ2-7	CASSLDFGGEQYF	TGTGCCAGCAGCTTAGATTTTGGCGGAGAGCAGTACTTC
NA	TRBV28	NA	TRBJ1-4	CASSPTDRAAFNEKLFF	TGTGCCAGCAGCCCGACTGACAGAGCGGCGTTTAATGAAAAACTGTTTTTT
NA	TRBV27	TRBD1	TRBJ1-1	CASSFSGGAGAEAFF	TGTGCCAGCAGTTTTTCAGGGGGCGCGGGAGCTGAAGCTTTCTTT
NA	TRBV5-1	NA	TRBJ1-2	CASSQSYQMNYGYTF	TGCGCCAGCAGCCAATCGTATCAGATGAACTATGGCTACACCTTC
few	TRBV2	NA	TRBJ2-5	CASSEGTQYF	TGTGCCAGCAGTGAGGGGACCCAGTACTTC
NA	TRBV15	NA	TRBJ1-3	CATSRDFSGDGNTIYF	TGTGCCACCAGCAGAGATTTTAGCGGGGACGGAAACACCATATATTTT
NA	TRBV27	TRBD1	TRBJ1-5	CASSLDGTGGGQPQHF	TGTGCCAGCAGTTTAGATGGGACAGGGGGCGGTCAGCCCCAGCATTTT
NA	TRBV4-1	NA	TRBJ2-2	CASGQTPRANTGELFF	TGCGCCAGCGGTCAAACCCCACGCGCGAACACCGGGGAGCTGTTTTTT
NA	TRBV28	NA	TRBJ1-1	CASSWTRGIANTEAFF	TGTGCCAGCAGTTGGACCCGGGGGATCGCGAACACTGAAGCTTTCTTT
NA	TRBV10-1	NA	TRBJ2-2	CASSSYSWGVNTGELFF	TGCGCCAGCTCGTCTTACTCATGGGGGGTGAACACCGGGGAGCTGTTTTTT
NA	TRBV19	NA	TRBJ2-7	CASSPRTVYEQYF	TGTGCCAGTAGTCCCAGGACAGTTTACGAGCAGTACTTC
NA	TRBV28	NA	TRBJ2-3	CASSFPAGTDTQYF	TGTGCCAGCAGTTTTCCGGCGGGCACAGATACGCAGTATTTT
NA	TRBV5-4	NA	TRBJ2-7	CASSLEAGLYYEQYF	TGTGCCAGCAGCTTGGAGGCGGGACTTTACTACGAGCAGTACTTC
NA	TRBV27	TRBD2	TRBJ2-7	CASSSGLEVYEQYF	TGTGCCAGCAGTTCAGGACTAGAAGTATACGAGCAGTACTTC
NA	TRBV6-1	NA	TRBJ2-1	CASSESNEQFF	TGTGCCAGCAGTGAGTCGAATGAGCAGTTCTTC
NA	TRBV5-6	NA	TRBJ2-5	CASSPDYNQETQYF	TGTGCCAGCAGCCCGGACTATAACCAAGAGACCCAGTACTTC
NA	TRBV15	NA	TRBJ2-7	CATSIRPSPAYEQYF	TGTGCCACCAGCATAAGACCTAGTCCGGCCTACGAGCAGTACTTC
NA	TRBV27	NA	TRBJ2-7	CASSPFGGSVYEQYF	TGTGCCAGCAGCCCATTCGGAGGGAGTGTGTACGAGCAGTACTTC
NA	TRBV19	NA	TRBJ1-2	CASSADSPRYGYTF	TGTGCCAGTAGTGCCGATTCACCTCGCTATGGCTACACCTTC
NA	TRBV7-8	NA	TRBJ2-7	CASSLEAEQYF	TGTGCCAGCAGCTTAGAAGCCGAGCAGTACTTC
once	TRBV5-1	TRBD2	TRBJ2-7	CASSLAGGSYEQYF	TGCGCCAGCAGCTTAGCGGGAGGTTCCTACGAGCAGTACTTC
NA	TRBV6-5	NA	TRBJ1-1	CASSYLTGFEAFF	TGTGCCAGCAGTTATCTTACAGGGTTTGAAGCTTTCTTT